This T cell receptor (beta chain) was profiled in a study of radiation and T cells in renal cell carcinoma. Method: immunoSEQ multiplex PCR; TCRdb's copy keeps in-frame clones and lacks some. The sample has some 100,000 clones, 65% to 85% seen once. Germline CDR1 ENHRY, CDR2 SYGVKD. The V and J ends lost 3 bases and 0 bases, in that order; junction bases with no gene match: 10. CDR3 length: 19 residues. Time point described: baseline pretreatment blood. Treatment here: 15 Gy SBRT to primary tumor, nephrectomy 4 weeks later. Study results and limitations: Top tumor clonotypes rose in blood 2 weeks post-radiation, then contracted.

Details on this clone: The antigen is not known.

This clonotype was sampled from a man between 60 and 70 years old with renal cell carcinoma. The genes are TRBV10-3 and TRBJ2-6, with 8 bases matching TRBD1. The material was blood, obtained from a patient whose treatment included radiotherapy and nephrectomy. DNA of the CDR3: TGTGCCATCAGTGACCCCGGGACAGGATTCATCTCTGGGGCCAACGTCCTGACTTTC. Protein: CAISDPGTGFISGANVLTF.